Listed below are T cell receptor beta chains from one sample, sequenced in a study of blood T cells in healthy people across ages. TCRdb re-called the 5' RACE reads with MiXCR, one entry per CDR3 protein. The data hold around 1.7 million distinct CDR3 sequences, with roughly 27% observed a single time. Sequencing used blood. These receptors were collected from a woman aged 25-40 years in good health. CDR3s include the opening cysteine and the closing phenylalanine or tryptophan. D genes are given only for firm matches. For some rows the clone size is stated as once, few or many, or as a class when expanded; others skip it.

clone_size d_call j_call v_call cdr3_nt cdr3_aa
many NA TRBJ2-7 TRBV3-1 TGTGCCAGCAGCCAAGCGGGCGGTTTCTACGAGCAGTACTTC CASSQAGGFYEQYF
NA TRBD1 TRBJ1-2 TRBV7-9 TGTGCCAGCAGCGACGACAGGGCGAACTATGGCTACACCTTC CASSDDRANYGYTF
NA TRBD2 TRBJ2-7 TRBV11-2 TGTGCCAGCAGCTCGTCGACTAGCGGGAAAACCTACGAGCAGTACTTC CASSSSTSGKTYEQYF
NA NA TRBJ1-5 TRBV4-1 TGCGCCAGCAGCCAAGTTATGTCGAAGGGGCGCTCTCAGCCCCAGCATTTT CASSQVMSKGRSQPQHF
NA NA TRBJ2-3 TRBV7-2 TGTGCCAGCAGCGCCCGGGACTTCCCGGGGCTTAGCACAGATACGCAGTATTTT CASSARDFPGLSTDTQYF
NA TRBD2 TRBJ2-1 TRBV14 TGTGCCAGCAGCCAAATGGGGGGGTCCTACAATGAGCAGTTCTTC CASSQMGGSYNEQFF
few TRBD2 TRBJ2-1 TRBV12-5 TGTGCTAGTGGGGGTACTAGCGGGAGGGCCGTGGATGAGCAGTTCTTC CASGGTSGRAVDEQFF
many NA TRBJ2-1 TRBV6-6 TGTGCCAGTCCCGACTCCTACAATGAGCAGTTCTTC CASPDSYNEQFF
many NA TRBJ2-7 TRBV25-1 TGTGCCAGCAGTGACTGGGACACCTCCTACGAGCAGTACTTC CASSDWDTSYEQYF
few NA TRBJ2-7 TRBV7-9 TGTGCCAGCAGCCCCCGCTCCGGGTACGGGAGAGGGTACGAGCAGTACTTC CASSPRSGYGRGYEQYF
NA NA TRBJ2-5 TRBV20-1 TGCAGTGCTAGCGGCCCTCGTGTGAACAATGAGCAGTACTTC CSASGPRVNNEQYF
NA NA TRBJ1-1 TRBV20-1 TGCAGTGCTAGGATCCCGGTGAAAACTGAAGCTTTCTTT CSARIPVKTEAFF
NA NA TRBJ2-7 TRBV12-3/TRBV12-4 TGTGCCAGCAGTTTAACAATGTCAGGGGATCCCCACGAGCAGTACTTC CASSLTMSGDPHEQYF
few NA TRBJ1-1 TRBV6-6 TGTGCCAGCAGGGAACAGGGGAACACTGAAGCTTTCTTT CASREQGNTEAFF
NA TRBD2 TRBJ2-7 TRBV12-3/TRBV12-4 TGTGCCTGCAGTGAGATGGGACTAGCGGGCTCCAGCGAGCAGTACTTC CACSEMGLAGSSEQYF
few NA TRBJ2-1 TRBV6-5 TGTGCCAGCAGTTACTCGTCGGCTCTGGACTCACCAAGAAATGAGCAGTTCTTC CASSYSSALDSPRNEQFF
many NA TRBJ2-7 TRBV10-3 TGTGCCATCAGTGAGTCCGACCCGGGAATGGAGCAGTACTTC CAISESDPGMEQYF
NA NA TRBJ2-7 TRBV6-2/TRBV6-3 TGTGCCAGCAGTTACTCGTATAAGCAGCAAAACTACGAGCAGTACTTC CASSYSYKQQNYEQYF
few NA TRBJ2-3 TRBV2 TGTGCCAGCAGTGTGGGGGCGGGTACGCAGTATTTT CASSVGAGTQYF
NA NA TRBJ2-3 TRBV7-9 TGTGCCAGCATTGGGGCGCGAGATACGCAGTATTTT CASIGARDTQYF
many NA TRBJ2-1 TRBV7-2 TGTGCCAGCAGCTTGGGGCGGGTATTCTACAATGAGCAGTTCTTC CASSLGRVFYNEQFF
NA TRBD1 TRBJ1-1 TRBV7-9 TGTGCCAGCAGCTTACTTGGCGCCAGGGGGGGCCCAGAGGCTTTCTTT CASSLLGARGGPEAFF
NA NA TRBJ2-5 TRBV10-3 TGTGCCACCAGGGACGGGGGCACGGAGACCCAGTACTTC CATRDGGTETQYF
NA NA TRBJ2-1 TRBV21-1 TGTGCCAGCAGCAAAGCGACTAGCGGGCACAATGAGCAGTTCTTC CASSKATSGHNEQFF
NA TRBD2 TRBJ2-5 TRBV10-3 TGTGCCATCAGAACTAGCGGGAAGGCCCCAGAGACCCAGTACTTC CAIRTSGKAPETQYF
few NA TRBJ1-3 TRBV12-3/TRBV12-4 TGTGCCAGCCGGAGCTTCTCTGGAAACACCATATATTTT CASRSFSGNTIYF
many NA TRBJ2-7 TRBV27 TGTGCCATCGCAAGGGGTAACTCCTACGAGCAGTACTTC CAIARGNSYEQYF
few NA TRBJ2-7 TRBV7-6 TGTGCCAGCAGCTATGACCCAGGGGACGCCTACGAGCAGTACTTC CASSYDPGDAYEQYF
NA NA TRBJ2-1 TRBV5-5 TGTGCCCGCAGCTTGGATGCTGAAAGGGACTTCTACAATGAGCAGTTCTTC CARSLDAERDFYNEQFF
NA NA TRBJ1-1 TRBV27 TGTGCCAGCAGTTTAGGGTCCACAGGGACCACTGAAGCTTTCTTT CASSLGSTGTTEAFF
NA NA TRBJ2-7 TRBV28 TGTGCCAGCAGTTCTTACAGGGAACAGGAGGAGCAGTACTTC CASSSYREQEEQYF
NA TRBD2 TRBJ2-6 TRBV25-1 TGTGCCAGCAGTGTGGGTAGCGGGTCTTCTGGGGCCAACGTCCTGACTTTC CASSVGSGSSGANVLTF
few NA TRBJ2-5 TRBV14 TGTGCCAGCAGCCAAGAGTCCGGGCCTTGGAAGACCCAGTACTTC CASSQESGPWKTQYF
few TRBD2 TRBJ2-5 TRBV2 TGTGCCAGCAGTGAAATGAGACTAGCGGGACAAGAGACCCAGTACTTC CASSEMRLAGQETQYF
NA NA TRBJ1-6 TRBV6-5 TGTGCCAGCAGATCCGCGACAGGTTTCAATTCACCCCTCCACTTT CASRSATGFNSPLHF
few TRBD2 TRBJ2-3 TRBV29-1 TGCAGCGTTGACGGTGGACTAGCGCCTAGCACAGATACGCAGTATTTT CSVDGGLAPSTDTQYF
NA NA TRBJ1-2 TRBV5-1 TGCGCCAGCAGCTTGGAGGGGCGGCGGGTCGGTGGCTACACCTTC CASSLEGRRVGGYTF
many TRBD2 TRBJ2-1 TRBV20-1 TGCAGTGCTAGTCATAGCGGGAGTTGGGGTGAGCAGTTCTTC CSASHSGSWGEQFF
NA NA TRBJ1-1 TRBV7-3 TGTGCCAGCAGCCCGGGGGTAGGGGGATACACTGAAGCTTTCTTT CASSPGVGGYTEAFF
few NA TRBJ1-1 TRBV20-1 TGCAGTGCTCGAGGGGGGAGGGGTTGGAACACTGAAGCTTTCTTT CSARGGRGWNTEAFF
NA TRBD1 TRBJ2-7 TRBV12-5 TGTGCTAGTGGTGGGCCGCAGGGGGACGCCTACAATGAGCAGTACTTC CASGGPQGDAYNEQYF
few TRBD1 TRBJ1-5 TRBV24-1 TGTGCCATCGGGACAGGGAGCAGCAATCAGCCCCAGCATTTT CAIGTGSSNQPQHF
NA TRBD2 TRBJ2-5 TRBV6-2/TRBV6-3 TGTGCCAGCATCGACCTACTAGCGGGGGATCAAGAGACCCAGTACTTC CASIDLLAGDQETQYF
many TRBD2 TRBJ2-1 TRBV5-4 TGTGCCAGCAGCCTGGACGGGAGGGAGCAGTTCTTC CASSLDGREQFF
NA TRBD2 TRBJ2-3 TRBV27 TGTGCCAGCAGTTTACGGGGTCCTATGCGGGGGGGCCGGCCAGATACGCAGTATTTT CASSLRGPMRGGRPDTQYF
few NA TRBJ2-4 TRBV12-3/TRBV12-4 TGTGCCAGCAGCAGCACCGGGAAAAAAAACATTCAGTACTTC CASSSTGKKNIQYF
few TRBD2 TRBJ2-1 TRBV6-2/TRBV6-3 TGTGCCAGCAGTTACTCGACTAGCGGGAGTCCTAACAATGAGCAGTTCTTC CASSYSTSGSPNNEQFF
NA NA TRBJ2-3 TRBV10-3 TGTGCCATCAGTGAGTCGACGGGAGTGGGTAGGACAGATACGCAGTATTTT CAISESTGVGRTDTQYF
NA NA TRBJ2-3 TRBV12-3/TRBV12-4 TGTGCCTCCGGGCGTAATACGCAGTATTTT CASGRNTQYF